This T cell receptor (beta chain) was sequenced during a study of tumor-infiltrating lymphocytes in glioblastoma multiforme. To note about this clonotype: Its antigen is not identified. Since a much larger clone is just one base distant, this may be a read error.

TCR beta libraries were built from RNA through three nested multiplex PCR rounds using modified ARM-PCR. TCRB-specific cDNA synthesis used approximately 0.49 ug of total RNA. TCRdb re-called the multiplex PCR reads with MiXCR, one entry per CDR3 protein. The table records fewer than 40,000 distinct CDR3 sequences, roughly 64% of them present only once. Study results and limitations: T cells were not sorted into functional subsets. Unequal TCR RNA per T cell might skew measured clone sizes. TCR plus mutation findings rest on a single glioblastoma patient.

The length of the CDR3 is 15 residues. From germline, CDR1 is MDHEN and CDR2 SYDVKM. Trimming removed 4 bases from V and 1 base from J, with 13 bases in between. The sequence was obtained from a male donor with glioblastoma. The gene calls are TRBV28 and TRBJ2-5; D not resolved. Sequencing used brain tumor tissue. Written as DNA, the CDR3 is TGTGCCAGCAGTTCGACACCTTGGTGCCAAGAGACCCAGTACTTC. Translation gives CASSSTPWCQETQYF.